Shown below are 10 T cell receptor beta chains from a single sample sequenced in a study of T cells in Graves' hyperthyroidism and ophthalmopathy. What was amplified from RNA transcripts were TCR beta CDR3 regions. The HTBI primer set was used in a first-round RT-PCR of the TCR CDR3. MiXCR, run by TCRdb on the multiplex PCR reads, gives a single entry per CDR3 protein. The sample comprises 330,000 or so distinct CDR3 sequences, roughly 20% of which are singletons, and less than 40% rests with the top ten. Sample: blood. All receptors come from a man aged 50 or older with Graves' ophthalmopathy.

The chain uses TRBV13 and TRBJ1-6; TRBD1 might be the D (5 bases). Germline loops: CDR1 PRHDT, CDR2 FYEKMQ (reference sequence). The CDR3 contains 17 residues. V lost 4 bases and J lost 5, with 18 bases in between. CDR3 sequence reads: CASSSTALGTDNSPLHF. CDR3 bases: TGTGCCAGCAGCTCGACAGCCCTCGGGACCGATAATTCACCCCTCCACTTT.

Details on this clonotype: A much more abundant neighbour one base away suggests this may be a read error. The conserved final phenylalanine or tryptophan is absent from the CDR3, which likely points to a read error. The CDR3 protein is CASSVDGKTYEQYL. CDR3 nucleotide sequence: TGTGCCAGCAGCGTGGACGGGAAAACCTACGAGCAGTACCTC. The chain is built from TRBV12-3 or TRBV12-4 and TRBJ2-7; possibly TRBD2 for D (5 bases). The V gene lost 6 bases and the J gene lost 2 bases, with 14 bases spanning the gap. The CDR3 contains 14 residues.

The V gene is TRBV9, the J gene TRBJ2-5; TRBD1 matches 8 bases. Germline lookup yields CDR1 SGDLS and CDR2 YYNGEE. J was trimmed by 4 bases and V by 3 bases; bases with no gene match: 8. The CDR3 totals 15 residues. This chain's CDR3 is CASSGDRGGGETQYF. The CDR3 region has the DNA TGTGCCAGCAGCGGAGACAGGGGCGGTGGAGAGACCCAGTACTTC.

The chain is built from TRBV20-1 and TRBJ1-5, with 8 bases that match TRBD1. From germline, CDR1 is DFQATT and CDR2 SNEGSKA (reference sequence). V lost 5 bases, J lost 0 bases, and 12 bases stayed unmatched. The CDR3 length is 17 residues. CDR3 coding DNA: TGCAGTGCTCGCCTCAGGGGGCCCTTGGATAGCAATCAGCCCCAGCATTTT. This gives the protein CSARLRGPLDSNQPQHF.

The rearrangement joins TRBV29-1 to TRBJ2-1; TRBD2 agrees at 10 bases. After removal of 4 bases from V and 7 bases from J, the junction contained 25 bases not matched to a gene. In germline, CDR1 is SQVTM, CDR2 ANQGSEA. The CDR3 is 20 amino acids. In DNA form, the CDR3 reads TGCAGCGTTGTCTTAAATCCGTCCAGAGGATCTAGCGGGAGTTGGAATGAGCAGTTCTTC. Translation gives CSVVLNPSRGSSGSWNEQFF.

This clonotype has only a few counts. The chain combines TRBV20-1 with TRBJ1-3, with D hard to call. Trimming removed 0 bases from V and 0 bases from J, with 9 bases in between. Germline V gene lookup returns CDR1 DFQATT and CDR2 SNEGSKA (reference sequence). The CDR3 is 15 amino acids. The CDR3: CSARDGRDSGNTIYF. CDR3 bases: TGCAGTGCTAGAGATGGGCGGGACTCTGGAAACACCATATATTTT.

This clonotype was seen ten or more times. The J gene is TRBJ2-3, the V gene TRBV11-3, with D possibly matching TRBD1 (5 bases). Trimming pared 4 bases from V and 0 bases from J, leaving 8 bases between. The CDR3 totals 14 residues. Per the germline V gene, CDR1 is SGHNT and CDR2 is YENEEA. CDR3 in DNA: TGTGCCAGCAGCTCAGGGATTAGCACAGATACGCAGTATTTT. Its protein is CASSSGISTDTQYF.

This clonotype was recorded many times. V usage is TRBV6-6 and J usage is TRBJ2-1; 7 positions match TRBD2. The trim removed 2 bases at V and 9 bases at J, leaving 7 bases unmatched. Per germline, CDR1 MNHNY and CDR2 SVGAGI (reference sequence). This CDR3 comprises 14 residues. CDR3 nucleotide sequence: TGTGCCAGCAGTTACCGGGGGTGGGGGGGTGAGCAGTTCTTC. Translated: CASSYRGWGGEQFF.

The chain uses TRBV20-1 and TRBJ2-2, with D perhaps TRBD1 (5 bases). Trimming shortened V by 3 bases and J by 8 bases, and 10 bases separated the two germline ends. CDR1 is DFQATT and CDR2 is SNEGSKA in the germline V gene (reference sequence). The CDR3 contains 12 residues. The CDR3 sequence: CSARGHLGELFF. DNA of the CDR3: TGCAGTGCTAGGGGGCACCTAGGGGAGCTGTTTTTT.

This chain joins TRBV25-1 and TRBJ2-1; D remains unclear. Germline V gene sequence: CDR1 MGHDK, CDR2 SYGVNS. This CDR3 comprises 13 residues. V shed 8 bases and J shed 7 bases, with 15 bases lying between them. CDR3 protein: CASRPDPANEQFF. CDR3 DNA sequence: TGTGCCAGCCGTCCCGATCCGGCAAATGAGCAGTTCTTC.